This TCR beta chain was profiled in a study of cytomegalovirus exposure and HLA in healthy donors. Study observations and caveats: The study carried out a later analysis of TCR beta sequences. It associated around 17,000 of them with specific HLA alleles at a false discovery rate of 0.05. Accurate HLA-A and HLA-B prediction from TCR beta sequences was reported for most subjects.

Worth noting for this clone: The antigen is undetermined.

The V gene's germline CDR1 is SGHVS and CDR2 FQNEAQ. The V and J ends lost 2 bases and 5 bases, in that order; junction bases with no gene match: 13. The CDR3 consists of 20 residues. PCR employed 60 Vbeta and 13 Jbeta primers. Produced via immunoSEQ multiplex PCR; TCRdb's table is partial and in-frame only. Among 130,000 to 150,000 clones listed, around four fifths were seen once. This chain links TRBV7-8 with TRBJ2-1; 15 bases map to TRBD2. The sequence was obtained from a man aged 25-40 years in good health and CMV-seronegative. The sample consisted of PBMCs. Written as DNA, the CDR3 is TGTGCCAGCAGCTTACGAGTAGCCCGGACTAGCGGGAGGGCCCACAATGAGCAGTTCTTC. This translates into CASSLRVARTSGRAHNEQFF.